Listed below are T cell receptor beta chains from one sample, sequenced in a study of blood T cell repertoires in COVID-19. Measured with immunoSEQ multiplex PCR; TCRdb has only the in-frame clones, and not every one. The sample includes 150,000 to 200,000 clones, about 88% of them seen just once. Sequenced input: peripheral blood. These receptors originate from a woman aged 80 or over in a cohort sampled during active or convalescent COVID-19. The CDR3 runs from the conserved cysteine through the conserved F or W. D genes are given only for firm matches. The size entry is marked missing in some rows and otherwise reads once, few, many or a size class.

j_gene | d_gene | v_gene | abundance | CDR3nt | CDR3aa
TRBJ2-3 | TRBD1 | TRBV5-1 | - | TGCGCCAGCAGCTTCCTACCCGGGACAGGGGCTGGAGATACGCAGTATTTT | CASSFLPGTGAGDTQYF
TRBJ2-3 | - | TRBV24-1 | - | TGTGCCACCAGTGATTTGGGTTTACTAGATACGCAGTATTTT | CATSDLGLLDTQYF
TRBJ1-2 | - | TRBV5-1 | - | TGCGCCAGCAGCTTGGTTGGGGGCCTAGGCTACACCTTC | CASSLVGGLGYTF
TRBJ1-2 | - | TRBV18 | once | TGTGCCAGCTCACCGACGTCCCAGGATGGCTACACCTTC | CASSPTSQDGYTF
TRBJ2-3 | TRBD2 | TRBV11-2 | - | TGTGCCAGCAGCCCGACTAGCTCCTTCTACACAGATACGCAGTATTTT | CASSPTSSFYTDTQYF
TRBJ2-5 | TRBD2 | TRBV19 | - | TGTGCCAGTAGTATGGTGGGACTAGCGGGAGGGGAGACCCAGTACTTC | CASSMVGLAGGETQYF
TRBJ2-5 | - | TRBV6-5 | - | TGTGCCAGCAGTTACTCAGGGGGAGAAGAGACCCAGTACTTC | CASSYSGGEETQYF
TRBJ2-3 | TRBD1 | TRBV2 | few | TGTGCCAGCAGATCTTACGGGACAGGGGACACAGATACGCAGTATTTT | CASRSYGTGDTDTQYF
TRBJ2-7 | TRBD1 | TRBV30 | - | TGTGCCTGGAGTGTATTACAGGGGCGTTTAAGGGAGCAGTACTTC | CAWSVLQGRLREQYF
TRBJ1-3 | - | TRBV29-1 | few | TGCAGCGTTGGTGGGGACTTTGGAAACACCATATATTTT | CSVGGDFGNTIYF
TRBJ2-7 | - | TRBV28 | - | TGTGCCAGCAGTTTTAGTTATCGAGAACAGTCCTACGAGCAGTACTTC | CASSFSYREQSYEQYF
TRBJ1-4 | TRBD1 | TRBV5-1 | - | TGCGCCAGCAGCGCGGGACAGGTGGAGGAAAAACTGTTTTTT | CASSAGQVEEKLFF
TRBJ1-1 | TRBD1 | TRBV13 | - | TGTGCCAGCAGCTCGGGACAGGGCAACACTGAAGCTTTCTTT | CASSSGQGNTEAFF
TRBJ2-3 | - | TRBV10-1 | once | TGCGCCAGCAGTCGTGGGAGCGGCACAGATACGCAGTATTTT | CASSRGSGTDTQYF
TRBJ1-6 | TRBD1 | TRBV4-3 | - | TGCGCCAGCAGCCGGGGACAGTATAATTCACCCCTCCACTTT | CASSRGQYNSPLHF
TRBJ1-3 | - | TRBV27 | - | TGTGCCAGCAGAGACAGATACTCTGGAAACACCATATATTTT | CASRDRYSGNTIYF
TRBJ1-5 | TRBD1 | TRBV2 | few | TGTGCCAGCAGTGGGGACAGGGGAGGGAATCAGCCCCAGCATTTT | CASSGDRGGNQPQHF
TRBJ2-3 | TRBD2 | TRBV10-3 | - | TGTGCCATCAGTGATGGGACTAGCGGGGGTTCAGATACGCAGTATTTT | CAISDGTSGGSDTQYF
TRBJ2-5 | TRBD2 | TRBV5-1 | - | TGCGCCAGCAGCTTGGATTCTAGCGGGGGGAACCAAGAGACCCAGTACTTC | CASSLDSSGGNQETQYF
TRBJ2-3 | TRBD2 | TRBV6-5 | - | TGTGCCAGCAGGAGAGGACTAGCGGGGGGAGATACGCAGTATTTT | CASRRGLAGGDTQYF
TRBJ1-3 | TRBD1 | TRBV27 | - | TGTGCCAGCAGTTTATCCCAAGGGGGCGTAAGTGGAAACACCATATATTTT | CASSLSQGGVSGNTIYF
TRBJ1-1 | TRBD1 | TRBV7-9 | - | TGTGCCAGCAGCTTATACAGGGGTCGCGAAGGGACTGAAGCTTTCTTT | CASSLYRGREGTEAFF
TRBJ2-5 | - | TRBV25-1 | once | TGTGCCAGCAGTGGGGACAGGCCAAACCCGTCGGGGGGAGAGACCCAGTACTTC | CASSGDRPNPSGGETQYF
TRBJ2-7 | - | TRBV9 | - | TGTGCCAGCAGCGCGGACAACTCCTACGAGCAGTACTTC | CASSADNSYEQYF
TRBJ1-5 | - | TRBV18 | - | TGTGCCAGCTCCCTTGTCAGGGGCGATCCGCTTGGGCCCCAGCATTTT | CASSLVRGDPLGPQHF
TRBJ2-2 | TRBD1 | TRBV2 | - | TGTGCCAGCATCGGGGACAGGGTCACCGGGGAGCTGTTTTTT | CASIGDRVTGELFF
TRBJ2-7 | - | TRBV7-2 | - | TGTGCCAGCAGCTTACGTTTAGGACAGACCTACGAGCAGTACTTC | CASSLRLGQTYEQYF
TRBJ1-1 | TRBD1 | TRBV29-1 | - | TGCAGCGTTCAGGGGGCGCGGGACACTGAAGCTTTCTTT | CSVQGARDTEAFF
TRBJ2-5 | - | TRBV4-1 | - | TGCGCCAGCAGCCAAGTTGAGGGAGCCTGGGAGACCCAGTACTTC | CASSQVEGAWETQYF
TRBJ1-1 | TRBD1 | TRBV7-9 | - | TGTGCCAGCAGCCCTATCTCGGACAGGGCGACTGAAGCTTTCTTT | CASSPISDRATEAFF
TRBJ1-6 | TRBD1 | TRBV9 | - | TGTGCCAGCAGCATAATGACAGGGGGCGAGTCACCCCTCCACTTT | CASSIMTGGESPLHF
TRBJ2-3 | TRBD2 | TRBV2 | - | TGTGCCAGCAGTGACAGCGGGAGGGACACAGATACGCAGTATTTT | CASSDSGRDTDTQYF
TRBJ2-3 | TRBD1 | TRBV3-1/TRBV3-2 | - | TGTGCCAGCAGCCAAGATTGGGACAGGGAAGGAGATACGCAGTATTTT | CASSQDWDREGDTQYF
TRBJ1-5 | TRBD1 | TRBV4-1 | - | TGCGCCAGCAGCCAAGTGGGACAGGGGTCTGGTCAGCCCCAGCATTTT | CASSQVGQGSGQPQHF
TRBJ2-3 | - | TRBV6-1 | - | TGTGCCAGCAGTGAATGGGCAGGGCTCGAATGGCCAGATACGCAGTATTTT | CASSEWAGLEWPDTQYF
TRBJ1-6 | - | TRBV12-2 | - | TGTGCAAGTCGCTCCGTAATGGGGGACACCAACTGGGGTTCACCCCTCCACTTT | CASRSVMGDTNWGSPLHF
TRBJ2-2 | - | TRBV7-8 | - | TGTGCCAGCAGCTCAGGGGTCACCGGGGAGCTGTTTTTT | CASSSGVTGELFF
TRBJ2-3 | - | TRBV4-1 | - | TGCGCCAGCAGCCAAGTCTTTACGCCAATCAGTTCTGATACGCAGTATTTT | CASSQVFTPISSDTQYF
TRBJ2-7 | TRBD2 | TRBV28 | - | TGTGCCAGCACCTTTCAGCGGGGTGGTAGCGACGAGCAGTACTTC | CASTFQRGGSDEQYF
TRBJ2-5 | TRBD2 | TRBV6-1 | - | TGTGCCAGCAGTGATGTCAGGGAGGGAGAGACCCAGTACTTC | CASSDVREGETQYF
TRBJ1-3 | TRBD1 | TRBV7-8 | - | TGTGCCAGCAGGGCGACAGGGCCTGGAAACACCATATATTTT | CASRATGPGNTIYF
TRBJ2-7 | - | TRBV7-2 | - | TGTGCCAGCAGCCCCGGGACTTCCCCACGTGTCGGGGAGCAGTACTTC | CASSPGTSPRVGEQYF
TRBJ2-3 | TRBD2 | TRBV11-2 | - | TGTGCCAGCAGCGGGACCGGACTAGCGGGAGGAGATACGCAGTATTTT | CASSGTGLAGGDTQYF
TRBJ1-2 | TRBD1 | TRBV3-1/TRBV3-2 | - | TGTGCCAGCAGCCAAGGAGACAGGGGGTTAGGTGGCTACACCTTC | CASSQGDRGLGGYTF
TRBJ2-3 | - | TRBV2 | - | TGTGCCAGCATTACTAGTTCCAAAAGCACAGATACGCAGTATTTT | CASITSSKSTDTQYF
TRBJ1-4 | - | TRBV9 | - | TGTGCCAGCAGCGTTTCGGGGACTGGTGGTGAAAAACTGTTTTTT | CASSVSGTGGEKLFF
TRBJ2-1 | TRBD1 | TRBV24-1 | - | TGTGCCACCAGTGACCCGACAGGGGGGGACAATGAGCAGTTCTTC | CATSDPTGGDNEQFF
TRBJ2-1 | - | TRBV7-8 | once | TGTGCCAGCAGCCCTCTAGTGAGCTCCTACAATGAGCAGTTCTTC | CASSPLVSSYNEQFF
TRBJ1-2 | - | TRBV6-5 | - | TGTGCCAGCTCTCGGGGGGCGAATAACTATGGCTACACCTTC | CASSRGANNYGYTF
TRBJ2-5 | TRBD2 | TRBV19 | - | TGTGCCAGTAGTCCCGAACTCCCATCTAGCGGGGGACAAGAGACCCAGTACTTC | CASSPELPSSGGQETQYF
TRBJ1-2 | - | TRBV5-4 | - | TGTGCCAGCAGCCAACCCGGGGGAGGCTATGGCTACACCTTC | CASSQPGGGYGYTF
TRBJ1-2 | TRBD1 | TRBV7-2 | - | TGTGCCAGCAGCTTAGCGGACCAATCCAGGACAGGGAACTATGGCTACACCTTC | CASSLADQSRTGNYGYTF
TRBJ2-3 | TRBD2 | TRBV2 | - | TGTGCCAGGGGCTCCGGGACTACACGCACAGATACGCAGTATTTT | CARGSGTTRTDTQYF
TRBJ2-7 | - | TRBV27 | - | TGTGCCAGCAGTTTATCCCCCCGGAGCGCTGGTTACGAGCAGTACTTC | CASSLSPRSAGYEQYF
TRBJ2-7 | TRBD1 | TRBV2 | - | TGTGCCAGCAGTGGCGGGACAGGGGGTTACGAGCAGTACTTC | CASSGGTGGYEQYF